This TCR beta chain came from a study of blood T cells in healthy people across ages. Between the trimmed V and J ends, which lost 6 bases and 9 bases, there was a span of 24 bases. This CDR3 comprises 16 residues. The authors ran a second PCR of roughly 6 to 12 cycles using a sample-barcoded 5' primer and a J-beta primer mix. TCRdb re-analysed the 5' RACE reads in MiXCR, keeping a single row per CDR3 protein. The table shows around 990,000 distinct CDR3 sequences, with around two fifths occurring only once. This clonotype was counted a single time. Its antigen is undetermined. Notes on the study in general: Naive CD4+ cells and diversity were both higher in long-lived donors than in aged donors.

The donors, all healthy, were Caucasians living in Russia, aged about 6 to 90. The source is a man aged 18-30 years in good health. Sequencing was carried out using blood. The chain carries TRBV12-3 or TRBV12-4 and TRBJ2-1; D possibly corresponds to TRBD2 (6 bases). The CDR3 sequence: CASSPKSGTPLGEQFF. CDR3 coding DNA: TGTGCCAGCAGCCCCAAGTCTGGGACTCCCCTCGGTGAGCAGTTCTTC.